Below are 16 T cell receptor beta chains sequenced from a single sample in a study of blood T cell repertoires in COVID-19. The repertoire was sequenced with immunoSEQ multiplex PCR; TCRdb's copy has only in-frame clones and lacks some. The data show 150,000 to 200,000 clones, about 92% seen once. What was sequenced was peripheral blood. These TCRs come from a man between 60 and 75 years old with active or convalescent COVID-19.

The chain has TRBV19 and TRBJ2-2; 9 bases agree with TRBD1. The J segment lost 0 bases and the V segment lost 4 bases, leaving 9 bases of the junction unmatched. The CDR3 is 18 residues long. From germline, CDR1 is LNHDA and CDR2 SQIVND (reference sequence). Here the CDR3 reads CASSTQQGAGANTGELFF. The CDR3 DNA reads TGTGCCAGTAGTACCCAACAGGGGGCTGGAGCGAACACCGGGGAGCTGTTTTTT.

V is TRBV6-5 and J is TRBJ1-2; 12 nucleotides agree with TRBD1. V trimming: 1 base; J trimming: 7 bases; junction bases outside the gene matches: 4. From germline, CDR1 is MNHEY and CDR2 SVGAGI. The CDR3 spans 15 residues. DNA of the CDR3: TGTGCCAGCAGTTACTGGGACAGGGGGCGGTTTGGCTACACCTTC. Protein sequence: CASSYWDRGRFGYTF.

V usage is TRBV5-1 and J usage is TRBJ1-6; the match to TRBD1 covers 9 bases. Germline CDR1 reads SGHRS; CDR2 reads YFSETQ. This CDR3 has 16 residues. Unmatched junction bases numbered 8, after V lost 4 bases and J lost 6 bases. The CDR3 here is CASSPGTGRINSPLHF. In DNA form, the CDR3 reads TGCGCCAGCAGCCCCGGGACAGGGAGGATTAATTCACCCCTCCACTTT.

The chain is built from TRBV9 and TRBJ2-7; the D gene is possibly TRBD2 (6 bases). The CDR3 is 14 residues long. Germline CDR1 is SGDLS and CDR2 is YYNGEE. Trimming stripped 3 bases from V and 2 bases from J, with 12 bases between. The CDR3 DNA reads TGTGCCAGCAGCGAGACTAGTAGAGCCTACGAGCAGTACTTC. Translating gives CASSETSRAYEQYF.

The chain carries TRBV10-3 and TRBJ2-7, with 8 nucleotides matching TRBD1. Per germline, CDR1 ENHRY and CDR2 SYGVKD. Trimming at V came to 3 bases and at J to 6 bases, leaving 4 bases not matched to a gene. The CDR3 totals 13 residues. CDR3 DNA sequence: TGTGCCATCAGTGACCTCGGACAGGGCGAGCAGTACTTC. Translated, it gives CAISDLGQGEQYF.

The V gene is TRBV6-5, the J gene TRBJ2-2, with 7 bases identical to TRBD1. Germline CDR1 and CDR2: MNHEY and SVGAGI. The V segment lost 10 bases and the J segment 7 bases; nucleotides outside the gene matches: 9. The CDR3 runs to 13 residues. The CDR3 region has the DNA TGTGCCACTTACAGGGGTTGGGGCGGGGAGCTGTTTTTT. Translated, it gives CATYRGWGGELFF.

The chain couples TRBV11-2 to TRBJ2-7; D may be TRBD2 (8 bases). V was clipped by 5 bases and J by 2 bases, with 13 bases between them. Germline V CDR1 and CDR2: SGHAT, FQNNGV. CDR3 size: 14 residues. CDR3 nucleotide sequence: TGTGCCAGCAGCCCCGGGAGGGGGCCCTACGAGCAGTACTTC. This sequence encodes CASSPGRGPYEQYF.

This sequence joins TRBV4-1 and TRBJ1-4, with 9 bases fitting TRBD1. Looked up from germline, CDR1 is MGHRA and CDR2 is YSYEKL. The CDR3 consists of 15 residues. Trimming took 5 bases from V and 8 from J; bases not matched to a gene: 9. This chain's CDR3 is CASSLPGQGGEKLFF. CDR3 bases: TGCGCCAGCAGCTTACCGGGACAGGGAGGCGAAAAACTGTTTTTT.

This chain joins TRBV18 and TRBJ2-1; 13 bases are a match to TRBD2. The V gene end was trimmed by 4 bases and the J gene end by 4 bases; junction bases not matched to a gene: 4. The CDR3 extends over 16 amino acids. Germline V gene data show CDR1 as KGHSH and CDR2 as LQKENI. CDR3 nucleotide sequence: TGTGCCAGCTCACGTGCGGGACTAGCGGGATACAATGAGCAGTTCTTC. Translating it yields CASSRAGLAGYNEQFF.

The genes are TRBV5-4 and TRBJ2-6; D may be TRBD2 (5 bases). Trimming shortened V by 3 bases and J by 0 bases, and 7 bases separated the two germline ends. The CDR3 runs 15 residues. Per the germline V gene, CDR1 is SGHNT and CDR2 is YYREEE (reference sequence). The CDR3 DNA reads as TGTGCCAGCAGCTCGGGAAACTCTGGGGCCAACGTCCTGACTTTC. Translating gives CASSSGNSGANVLTF.

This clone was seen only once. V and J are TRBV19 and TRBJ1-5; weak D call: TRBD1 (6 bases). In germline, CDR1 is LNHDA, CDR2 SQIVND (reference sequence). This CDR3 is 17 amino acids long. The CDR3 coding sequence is TGTGCAGAGACCCCCCGACCGGGACAAAGGGACAATCAGCCCCAGCATTTT. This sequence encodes CAETPRPGQRDNQPQHF. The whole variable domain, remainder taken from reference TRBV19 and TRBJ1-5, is DGGITQSPKYLFRKEGQNVTLSCEQNLNHDAMYWYRQDPGQGLRLIYYSQIVNDFQKGDIAEGYSVSREKKESFPLTVTSAQKNPTAFYLCAETPRPGQRDNQPQHFGDGTRLSIL.

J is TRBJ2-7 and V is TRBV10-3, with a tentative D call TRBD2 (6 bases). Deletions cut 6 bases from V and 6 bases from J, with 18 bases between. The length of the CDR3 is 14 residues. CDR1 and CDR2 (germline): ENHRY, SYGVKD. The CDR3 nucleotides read TGTGCCATCAGAGGACGGAACGGGGGTAGCGAGCAGTACTTC. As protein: CAIRGRNGGSEQYF.

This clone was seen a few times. The CDR3 DNA sequence: TGCAGCGTTGACCCGGCAGGGGGCAACACCGGGGAGCTGTTTTTT. As protein: CSVDPAGGNTGELFF. The chain employs TRBV29-1 and TRBJ2-2; 8 positions agree with TRBD1. Germline-derived CDR1 and CDR2 are SQVTM and ANQGSEA. The CDR3 is 15 residues long. After removal of 3 bases from V and 2 bases from J, the junction contained 5 bases not matched to a gene.

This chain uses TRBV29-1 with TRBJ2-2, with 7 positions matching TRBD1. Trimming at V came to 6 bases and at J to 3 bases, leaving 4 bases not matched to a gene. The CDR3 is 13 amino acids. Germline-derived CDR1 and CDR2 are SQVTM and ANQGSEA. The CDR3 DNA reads TGCAGCGTAAACAGGGGTGACACCGGGGAGCTGTTTTTT. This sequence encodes CSVNRGDTGELFF.

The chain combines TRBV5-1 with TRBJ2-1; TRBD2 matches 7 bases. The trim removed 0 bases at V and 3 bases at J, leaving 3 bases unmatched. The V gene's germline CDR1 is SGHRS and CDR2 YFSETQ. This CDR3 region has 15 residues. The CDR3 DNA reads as TGCGCCAGCAGCTTGGATCTAGCGGACTACAATGAGCAGTTCTTC. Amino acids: CASSLDLADYNEQFF.

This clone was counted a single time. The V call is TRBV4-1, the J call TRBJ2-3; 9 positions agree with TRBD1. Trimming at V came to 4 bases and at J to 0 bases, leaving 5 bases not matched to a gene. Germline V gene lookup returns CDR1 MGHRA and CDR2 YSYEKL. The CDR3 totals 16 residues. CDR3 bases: TGCGCCAGCAGCCGTGGGACAGGGTACAGCACAGATACGCAGTATTTT. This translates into CASSRGTGYSTDTQYF.